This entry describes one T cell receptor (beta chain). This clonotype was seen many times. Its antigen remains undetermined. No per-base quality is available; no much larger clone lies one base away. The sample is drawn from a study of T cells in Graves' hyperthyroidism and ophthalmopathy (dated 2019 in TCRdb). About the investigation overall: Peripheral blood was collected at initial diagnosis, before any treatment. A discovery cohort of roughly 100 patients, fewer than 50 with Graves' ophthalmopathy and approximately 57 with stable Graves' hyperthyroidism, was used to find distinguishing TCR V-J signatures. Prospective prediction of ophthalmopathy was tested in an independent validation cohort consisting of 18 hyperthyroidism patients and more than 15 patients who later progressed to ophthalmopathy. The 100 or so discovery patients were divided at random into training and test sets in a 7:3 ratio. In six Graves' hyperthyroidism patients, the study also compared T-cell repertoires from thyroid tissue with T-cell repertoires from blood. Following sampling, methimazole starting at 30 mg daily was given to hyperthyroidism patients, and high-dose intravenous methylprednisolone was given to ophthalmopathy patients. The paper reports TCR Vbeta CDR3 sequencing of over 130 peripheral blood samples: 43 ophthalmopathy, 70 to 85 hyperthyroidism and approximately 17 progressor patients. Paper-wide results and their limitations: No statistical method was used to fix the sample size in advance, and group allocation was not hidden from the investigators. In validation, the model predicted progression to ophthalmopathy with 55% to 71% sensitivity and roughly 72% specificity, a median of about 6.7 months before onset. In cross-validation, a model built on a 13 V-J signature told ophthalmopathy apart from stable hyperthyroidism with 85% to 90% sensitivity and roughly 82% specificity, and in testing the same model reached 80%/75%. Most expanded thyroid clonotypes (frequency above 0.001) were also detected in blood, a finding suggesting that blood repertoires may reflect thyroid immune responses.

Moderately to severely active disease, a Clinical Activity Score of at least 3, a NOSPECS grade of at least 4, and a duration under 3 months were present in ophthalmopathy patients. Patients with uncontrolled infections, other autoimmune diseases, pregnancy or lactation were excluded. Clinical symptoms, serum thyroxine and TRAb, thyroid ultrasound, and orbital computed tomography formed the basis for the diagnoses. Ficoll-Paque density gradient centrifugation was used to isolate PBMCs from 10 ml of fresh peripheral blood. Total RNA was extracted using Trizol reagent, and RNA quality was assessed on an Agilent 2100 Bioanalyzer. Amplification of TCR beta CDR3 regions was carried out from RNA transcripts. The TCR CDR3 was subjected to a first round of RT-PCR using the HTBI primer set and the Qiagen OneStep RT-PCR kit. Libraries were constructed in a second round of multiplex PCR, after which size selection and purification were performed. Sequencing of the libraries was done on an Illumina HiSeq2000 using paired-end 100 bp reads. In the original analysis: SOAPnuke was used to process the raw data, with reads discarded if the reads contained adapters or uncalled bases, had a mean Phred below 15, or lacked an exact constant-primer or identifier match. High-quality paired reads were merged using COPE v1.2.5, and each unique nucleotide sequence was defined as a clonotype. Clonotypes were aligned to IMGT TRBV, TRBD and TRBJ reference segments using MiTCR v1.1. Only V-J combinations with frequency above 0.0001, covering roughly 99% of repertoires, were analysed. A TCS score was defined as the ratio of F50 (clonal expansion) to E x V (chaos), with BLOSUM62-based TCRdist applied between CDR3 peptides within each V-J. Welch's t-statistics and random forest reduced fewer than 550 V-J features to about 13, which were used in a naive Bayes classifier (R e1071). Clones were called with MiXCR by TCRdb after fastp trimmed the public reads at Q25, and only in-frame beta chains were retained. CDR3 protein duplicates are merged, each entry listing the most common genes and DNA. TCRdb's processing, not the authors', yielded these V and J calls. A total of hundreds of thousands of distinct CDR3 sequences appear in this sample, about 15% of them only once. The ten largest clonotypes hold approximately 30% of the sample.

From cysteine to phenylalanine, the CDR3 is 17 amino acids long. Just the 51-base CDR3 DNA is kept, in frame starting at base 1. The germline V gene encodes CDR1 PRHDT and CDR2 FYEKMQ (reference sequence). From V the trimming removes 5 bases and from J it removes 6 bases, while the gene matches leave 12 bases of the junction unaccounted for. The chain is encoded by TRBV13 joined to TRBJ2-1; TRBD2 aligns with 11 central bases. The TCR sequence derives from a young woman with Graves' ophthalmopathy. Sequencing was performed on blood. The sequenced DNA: TGTGCCAGCAGCCCGCCCTTTAGCGGGGGGGCCGGCAATGAGCAGTTCTTC. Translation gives CASSPPFSGGAGNEQFF.